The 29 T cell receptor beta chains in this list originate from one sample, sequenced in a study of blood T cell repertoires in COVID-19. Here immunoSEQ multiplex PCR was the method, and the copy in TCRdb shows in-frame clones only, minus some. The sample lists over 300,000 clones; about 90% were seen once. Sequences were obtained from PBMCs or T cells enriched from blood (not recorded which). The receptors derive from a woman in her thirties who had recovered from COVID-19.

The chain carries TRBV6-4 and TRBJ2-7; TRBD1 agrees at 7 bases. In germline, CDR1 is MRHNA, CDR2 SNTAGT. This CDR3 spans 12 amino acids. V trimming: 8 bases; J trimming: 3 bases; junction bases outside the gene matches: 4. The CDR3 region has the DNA TGTGCCAGCGGGGACAGAAGCTACGAGCAGTACTTC. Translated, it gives CASGDRSYEQYF.

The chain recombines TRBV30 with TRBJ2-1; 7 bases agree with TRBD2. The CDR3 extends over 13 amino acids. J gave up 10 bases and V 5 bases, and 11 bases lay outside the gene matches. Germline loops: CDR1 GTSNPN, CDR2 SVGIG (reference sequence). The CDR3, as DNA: TGTGCCTGGCCGGGGACTACCTCACAGGAGCAGTTCTTC. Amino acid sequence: CAWPGTTSQEQFF.

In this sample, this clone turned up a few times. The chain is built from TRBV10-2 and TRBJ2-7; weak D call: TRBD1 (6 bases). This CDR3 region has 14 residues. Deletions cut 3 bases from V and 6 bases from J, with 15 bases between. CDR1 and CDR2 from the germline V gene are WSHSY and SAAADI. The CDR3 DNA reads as TGCGCCAGCAGTGAAGGTGACAGGACTTCCGAGCAGTACTTC. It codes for CASSEGDRTSEQYF.

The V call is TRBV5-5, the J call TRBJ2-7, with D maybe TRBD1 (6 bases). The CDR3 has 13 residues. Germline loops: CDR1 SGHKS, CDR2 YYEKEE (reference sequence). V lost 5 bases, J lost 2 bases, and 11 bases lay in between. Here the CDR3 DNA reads TGTGCCAGCAGACCAGGGGATGCCTACGAGCAGTACTTC. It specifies CASRPGDAYEQYF.

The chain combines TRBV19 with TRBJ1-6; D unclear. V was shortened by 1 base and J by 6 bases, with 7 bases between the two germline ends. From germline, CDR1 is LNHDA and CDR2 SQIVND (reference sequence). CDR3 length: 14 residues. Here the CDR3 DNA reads TGTGCCAGTAGTATAGTAAACAGTAATTCACCCCTCCACTTT. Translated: CASSIVNSNSPLHF.

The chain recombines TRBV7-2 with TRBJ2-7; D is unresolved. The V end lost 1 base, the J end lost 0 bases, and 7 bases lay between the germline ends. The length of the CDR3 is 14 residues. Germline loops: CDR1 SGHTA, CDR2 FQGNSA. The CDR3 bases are TGTGCCAGCAGCTTAGAACAGAGCTCCTACGAGCAGTACTTC. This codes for CASSLEQSSYEQYF. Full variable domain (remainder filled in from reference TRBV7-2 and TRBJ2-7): GAGVSQSPSNKVTEKGKDVELRCDPISGHTALYWYRQSLGQGLEFLIYFQGNSAPDKSGLPSDRFSAERTGGSVSTLTIQRTQQEDSAVYLCASSLEQSSYEQYFGPGTRLTVT.

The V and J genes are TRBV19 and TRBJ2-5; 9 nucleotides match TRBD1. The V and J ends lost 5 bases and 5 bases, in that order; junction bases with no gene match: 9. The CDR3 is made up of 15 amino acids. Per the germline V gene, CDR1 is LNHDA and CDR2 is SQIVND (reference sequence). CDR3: CASSSGQGRMETQYF. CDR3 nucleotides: TGTGCCAGTAGTTCCGGACAGGGGAGGATGGAGACCCAGTACTTC.

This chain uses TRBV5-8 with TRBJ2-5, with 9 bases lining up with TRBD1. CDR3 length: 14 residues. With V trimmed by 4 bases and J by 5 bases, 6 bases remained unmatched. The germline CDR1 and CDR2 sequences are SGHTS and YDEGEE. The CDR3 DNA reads TGTGCCAGCAGCCCCGGGACAGGGCGGGAGACCCAGTACTTC. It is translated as CASSPGTGRETQYF.

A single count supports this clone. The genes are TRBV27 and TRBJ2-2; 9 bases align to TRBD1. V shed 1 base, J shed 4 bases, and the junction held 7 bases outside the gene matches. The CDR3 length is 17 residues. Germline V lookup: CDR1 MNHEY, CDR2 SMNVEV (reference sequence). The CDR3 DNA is TGTGCCAGCAGTTTATTATCCGGGACAGGGATCACCGGGGAGCTGTTTTTT. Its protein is CASSLLSGTGITGELFF.

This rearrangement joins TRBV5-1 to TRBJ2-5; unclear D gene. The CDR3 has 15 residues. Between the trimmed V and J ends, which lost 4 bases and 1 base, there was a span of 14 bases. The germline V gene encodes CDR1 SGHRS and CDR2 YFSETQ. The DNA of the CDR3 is TGCGCCAGCAGCCGTGACACATCCCCCCAAGAGACCCAGTACTTC. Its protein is CASSRDTSPQETQYF.

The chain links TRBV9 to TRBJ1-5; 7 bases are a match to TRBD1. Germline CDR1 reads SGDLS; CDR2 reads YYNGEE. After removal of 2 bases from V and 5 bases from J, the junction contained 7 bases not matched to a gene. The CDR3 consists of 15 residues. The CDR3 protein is CASSVSGTEDQPQHF. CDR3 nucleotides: TGTGCCAGCAGCGTTTCCGGGACAGAAGATCAGCCCCAGCATTTT.

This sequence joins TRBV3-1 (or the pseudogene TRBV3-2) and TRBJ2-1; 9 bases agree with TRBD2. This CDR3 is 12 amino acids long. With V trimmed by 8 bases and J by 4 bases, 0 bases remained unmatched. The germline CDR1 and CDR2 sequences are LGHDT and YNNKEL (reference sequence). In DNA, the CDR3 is TGTGCCAGCGCGGGGGGGTACAATGAGCAGTTCTTC. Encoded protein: CASAGGYNEQFF.

The CDR3 DNA follows: TGTGCCAGCAGCCAAGATGGACAGCCTTACAATGAGCAGTTCTTC. This encodes CASSQDGQPYNEQFF. This rearrangement joins TRBV4-2 to TRBJ2-1; possibly TRBD1 for D (6 bases). The CDR3 length is 15 residues. Trimming stripped 0 bases from V and 4 bases from J, with 10 bases between. Per germline, CDR1 LGHNA and CDR2 YNFKEQ.

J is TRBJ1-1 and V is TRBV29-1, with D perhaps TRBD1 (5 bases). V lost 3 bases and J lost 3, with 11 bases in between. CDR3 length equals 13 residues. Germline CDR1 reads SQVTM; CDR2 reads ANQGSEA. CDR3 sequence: CSVEFSGHTEAFF. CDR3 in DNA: TGCAGCGTTGAGTTTTCAGGGCACACTGAAGCTTTCTTT. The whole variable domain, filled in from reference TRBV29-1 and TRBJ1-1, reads SAVISQKPSRDICQRGTSLTIQCQVDSQVTMMFWYRQQPGQSLTLIATANQGSEATYESGFVIDKFPISRPNLTFSTLTVSNMSPEDSSIYLCSVEFSGHTEAFFGQGTRLTVV.

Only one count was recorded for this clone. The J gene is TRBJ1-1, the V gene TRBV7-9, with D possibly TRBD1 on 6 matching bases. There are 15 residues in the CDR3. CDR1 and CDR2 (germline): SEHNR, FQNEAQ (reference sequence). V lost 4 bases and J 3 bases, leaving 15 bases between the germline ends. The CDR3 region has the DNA TGTGCCAGCAGCTCCCAAGGGGCAGGGGACACTGAAGCTTTCTTT. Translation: CASSSQGAGDTEAFF.

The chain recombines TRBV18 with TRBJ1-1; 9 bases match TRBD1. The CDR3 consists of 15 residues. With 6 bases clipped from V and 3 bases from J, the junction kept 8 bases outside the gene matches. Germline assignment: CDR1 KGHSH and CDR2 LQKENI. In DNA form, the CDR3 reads TGTGCCAGCTCCCCTCAGACAGGGGGGGACACTGAAGCTTTCTTT. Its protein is CASSPQTGGDTEAFF. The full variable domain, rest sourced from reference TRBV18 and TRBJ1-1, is NAGVMQNPRHLVRRRGQEARLRCSPMKGHSHVYWYRQLPEEGLKFMVYLQKENIIDESGMPKERFSAEFPKEGPSILRIQQVVRGDSAAYFCASSPQTGGDTEAFFGQGTRLTVV.

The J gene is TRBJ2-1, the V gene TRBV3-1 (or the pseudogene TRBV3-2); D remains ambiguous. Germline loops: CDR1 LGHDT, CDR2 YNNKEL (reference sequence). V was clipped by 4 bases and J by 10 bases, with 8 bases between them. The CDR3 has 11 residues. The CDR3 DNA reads TGTGCCAGCAGCCCCGGGTGGGAGCAGTTCTTC. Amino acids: CASSPGWEQFF.

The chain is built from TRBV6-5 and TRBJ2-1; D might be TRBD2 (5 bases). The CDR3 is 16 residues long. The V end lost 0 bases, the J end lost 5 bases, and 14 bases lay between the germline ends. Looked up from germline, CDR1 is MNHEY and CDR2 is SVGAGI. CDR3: CASSYSGLLEDNEQFF. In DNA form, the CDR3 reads TGTGCCAGCAGTTACTCGGGGTTACTAGAAGACAATGAGCAGTTCTTC.

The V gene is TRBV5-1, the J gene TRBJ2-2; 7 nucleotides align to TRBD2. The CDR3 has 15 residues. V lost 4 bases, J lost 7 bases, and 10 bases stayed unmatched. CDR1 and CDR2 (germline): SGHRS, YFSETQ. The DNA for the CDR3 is TGCGCCAGCAGCCAGGGACTAACCTACCGCGGGGAGCTGTTTTTT. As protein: CASSQGLTYRGELFF. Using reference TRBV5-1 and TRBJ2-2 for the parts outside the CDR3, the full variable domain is KAGVTQTPRYLIKTRGQQVTLSCSPISGHRSVSWYQQTPGQGLQFLFEYFSETQRNKGNFPGRFSGRQFSNSRSEMNVSTLELGDSALYLCASSQGLTYRGELFFGEGSRLTVL.

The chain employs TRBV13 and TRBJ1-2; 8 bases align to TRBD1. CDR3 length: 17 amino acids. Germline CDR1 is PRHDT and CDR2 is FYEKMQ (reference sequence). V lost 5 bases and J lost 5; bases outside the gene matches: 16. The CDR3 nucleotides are TGTGCCAGCAGCCGAAGAGAAGAGGACAGGGTGGGTTATGGCTACACCTTC. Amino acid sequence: CASSRREEDRVGYGYTF.

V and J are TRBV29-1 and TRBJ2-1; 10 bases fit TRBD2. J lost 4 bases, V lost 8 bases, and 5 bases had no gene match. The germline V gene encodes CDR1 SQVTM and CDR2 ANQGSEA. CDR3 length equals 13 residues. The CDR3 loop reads CSTSSGGYNEQFF. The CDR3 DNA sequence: TGCAGCACCTCTAGCGGGGGTTACAATGAGCAGTTCTTC.

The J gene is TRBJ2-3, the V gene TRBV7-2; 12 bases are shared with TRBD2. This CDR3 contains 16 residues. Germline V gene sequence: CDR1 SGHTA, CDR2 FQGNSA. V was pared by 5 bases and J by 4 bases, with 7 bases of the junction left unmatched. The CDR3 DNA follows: TGTGCCAGCAGCCCGAGACTAGCGGGGGCGGCAGATACGCAGTATTTT. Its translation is CASSPRLAGAADTQYF.

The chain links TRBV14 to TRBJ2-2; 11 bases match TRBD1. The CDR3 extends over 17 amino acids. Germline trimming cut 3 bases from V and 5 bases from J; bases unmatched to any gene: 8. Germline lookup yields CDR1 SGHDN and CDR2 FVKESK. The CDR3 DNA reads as TGTGCCAGCAGCCATCCGCTAGGGACAGGGGGAACCGGGGAGCTGTTTTTT. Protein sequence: CASSHPLGTGGTGELFF. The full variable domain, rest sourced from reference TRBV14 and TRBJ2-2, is EAGVTQFPSHSVIEKGQTVTLRCDPISGHDNLYWYRRVMGKEIKFLLHFVKESKQDESGMPNNRFLAERTGGTYSTLKVQPAELEDSGVYFCASSHPLGTGGTGELFFGEGSRLTVL.

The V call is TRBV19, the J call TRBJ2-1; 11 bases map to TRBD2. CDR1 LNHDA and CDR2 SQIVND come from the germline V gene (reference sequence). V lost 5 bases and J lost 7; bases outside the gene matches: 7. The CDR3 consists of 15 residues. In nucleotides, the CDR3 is TGTGCCAGTAGTCATTGGACTAGCGGGCCGAATGAGCAGTTCTTC. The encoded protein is CASSHWTSGPNEQFF.

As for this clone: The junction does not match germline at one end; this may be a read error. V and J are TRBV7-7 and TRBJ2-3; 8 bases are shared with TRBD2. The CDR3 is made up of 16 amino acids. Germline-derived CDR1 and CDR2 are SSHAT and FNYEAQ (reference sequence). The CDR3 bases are TGTGCTAGCAGCTTAGGGACGGGGGGGCGTAGAGATACGCAGTATTTT. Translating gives CASSLGTGGRRDTQYF.

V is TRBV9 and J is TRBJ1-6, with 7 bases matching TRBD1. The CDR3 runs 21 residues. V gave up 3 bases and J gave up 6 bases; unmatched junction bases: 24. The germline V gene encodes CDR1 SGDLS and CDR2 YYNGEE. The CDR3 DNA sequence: TGTGCCAGCAGCGGACGAACAATAAATGAGGGGGCGGGTTGGTCTAATTCACCCCTCCACTTT. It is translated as CASSGRTINEGAGWSNSPLHF. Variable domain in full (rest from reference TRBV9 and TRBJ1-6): DSGVTQTPKHLITATGQRVTLRCSPRSGDLSVYWYQQSLDQGLQFLIQYYNGEERAKGNILERFSAQQFPDLHSELNLSSLELGDSALYFCASSGRTINEGAGWSNSPLHFGNGTRLTVT.

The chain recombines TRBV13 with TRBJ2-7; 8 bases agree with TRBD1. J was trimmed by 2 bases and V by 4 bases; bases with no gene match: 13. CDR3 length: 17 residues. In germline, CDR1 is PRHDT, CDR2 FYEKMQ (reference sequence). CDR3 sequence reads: CASSSLIETGAAYEQYF. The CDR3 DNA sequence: TGTGCCAGCAGCTCCCTGATAGAGACAGGGGCCGCCTACGAGCAGTACTTC.

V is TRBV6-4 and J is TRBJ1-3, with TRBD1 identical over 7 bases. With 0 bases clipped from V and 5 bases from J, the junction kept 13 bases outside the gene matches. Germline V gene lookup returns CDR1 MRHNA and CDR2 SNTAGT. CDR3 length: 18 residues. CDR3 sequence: CASSDSARDSIIRNTIYF. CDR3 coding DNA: TGTGCCAGCAGTGACTCAGCACGGGACAGTATCATAAGAAACACCATATATTTT.

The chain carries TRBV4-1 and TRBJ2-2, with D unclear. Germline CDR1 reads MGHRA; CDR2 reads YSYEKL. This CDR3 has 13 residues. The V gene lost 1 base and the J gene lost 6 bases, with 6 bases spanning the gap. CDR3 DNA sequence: TGCGCCAGCAGCCAAGTCCCAGCCGGGGAGCTGTTTTTT. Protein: CASSQVPAGELFF.